These 28 T cell receptor beta chains came from one sample sequenced in a study of cytomegalovirus exposure and HLA in healthy donors. PCR employed 60 Vbeta and 13 Jbeta primers. Libraries were prepared by immunoSEQ multiplex PCR; TCRdb keeps only in-frame clonotypes and omits some of them. The sample gives about 170,000 clones, 75% to 85% of which show up once; under 7.5% is in the top ten. The specimen was PBMCs. The source of these receptors is a man between 25 and 39 years old in good health and CMV-seropositive.

The chain carries TRBV13 and TRBJ2-7; 10 bases agree with TRBD1. V lost 4 bases, J lost 6 bases, and 6 bases stayed unmatched. Germline V gene sequence: CDR1 PRHDT, CDR2 FYEKMQ (reference sequence). The CDR3 consists of 14 residues. The CDR3, as DNA: TGTGCCAGCAGCTACGGGACAGGGGTCCCCGAGCAGTACTTC. The encoded protein is CASSYGTGVPEQYF.

The chain is built from TRBV5-1 and TRBJ2-1; 10 nucleotides agree with TRBD1. This CDR3 has 14 amino acids. J gave up 8 bases and V 2 bases, and 4 bases lay outside the gene matches. Germline V lookup: CDR1 SGHRS, CDR2 YFSETQ. CDR3 DNA: TGCGCCAGCAGCTTTGGGGGACAGGGGCATGAGCAGTTCTTC. Its protein product is CASSFGGQGHEQFF.

The CDR3 region is CATKQYGTQGIEQYF. In DNA form, the CDR3 reads TGTGCCACAAAACAATACGGGACGCAGGGGATCGAGCAGTACTTC. The V gene is TRBV10-3, the J gene TRBJ2-7; D is perhaps TRBD1 (6 bases). Germline V lookup: CDR1 ENHRY, CDR2 SYGVKD. Trimming left V 10 bases short and J 6 bases short, with 25 bases between. The CDR3 sequence is 15 residues long.

As regards this clone: The junction departs from germline at one end; a sequencing error may be responsible. The chain is built from TRBV9 and TRBJ2-3; weak D call: TRBD2 (6 bases). CDR1 is SGDLS, CDR2 YYNGEE, per germline. The CDR3 is 16 amino acids. The CDR3 region has the DNA TGTGCCAGTAGCGAGGCCTTATGGGGGGGCACAGATACGCAGTATTTT. Translating it yields CASSEALWGGTDTQYF.

V usage is TRBV19 and J usage is TRBJ1-4, with D possibly TRBD1 on 6 matching bases. Deletions cut 4 bases from V and 0 bases from J, with 9 bases between. This CDR3 is 15 amino acids long. Germline V CDR1 and CDR2: LNHDA, SQIVND (reference sequence). The CDR3 DNA reads TGTGCCAGTAGTACCTCAGGGGCAACTAATGAAAAACTGTTTTTT. This codes for CASSTSGATNEKLFF.

This CDR3 is CASSLEGRGWSYEQYF. The CDR3 coding sequence is TGTGCCAGCAGCTTAGAGGGGAGGGGGTGGTCCTACGAGCAGTACTTC. V gene TRBV7-9 combines with J gene TRBJ2-7; a weak D match, TRBD2 (7 bases). The CDR3 runs 16 residues. The V and J ends lost 1 base and 1 base respectively, with 14 bases between them. Germline CDR1 reads SEHNR; CDR2 reads FQNEAQ (reference sequence).

The CDR3: CASSLEGLVDYFDEQYF. Here the CDR3 DNA reads TGCGCCAGCAGCTTGGAGGGACTAGTGGACTACTTCGACGAGCAGTACTTC. The chain recombines TRBV5-1 with TRBJ2-7, with 8 bases identical to TRBD2. CDR1 is SGHRS and CDR2 is YFSETQ in the germline V gene. This CDR3 is built from 17 residues. Trimming at V came to 0 bases and at J to 5 bases, leaving 13 bases not matched to a gene.

The chain has TRBV7-9 and TRBJ2-1, with D maybe TRBD2 (5 bases). In germline, CDR1 is SEHNR, CDR2 FQNEAQ (reference sequence). The CDR3 has 16 amino acids. V was clipped by 3 bases and J by 4 bases, with 16 bases between them. CDR3 sequence: CASSLTGKLHYNEQFF. Here the CDR3 DNA reads TGTGCCAGCAGCTTGACCGGGAAACTTCATTACAATGAGCAGTTCTTC.

V is TRBV30 and J is TRBJ2-2, with TRBD2 as a possible D gene (6 bases). Between the trimmed V and J ends, which lost 0 bases and 0 bases, there was a span of 20 bases. The germline V gene encodes CDR1 GTSNPN and CDR2 SVGIG (reference sequence). The CDR3 is made up of 19 amino acids. The CDR3 reads CAWSVRSPMRGANTGELFF. CDR3 DNA: TGTGCCTGGAGTGTACGGTCTCCCATGCGGGGTGCGAACACCGGGGAGCTGTTTTTT.

V gene TRBV15 combines with J gene TRBJ2-1; TRBD1 matches at 12 bases. CDR3 length equals 17 residues. The germline gives CDR1 LNHNV, CDR2 YYDKDF (reference sequence). V shed 4 bases, J shed 6 bases, and the junction held 10 bases outside the gene matches. CDR3 amino acids: CATSTFPGQGASNEQFF. CDR3 in DNA: TGTGCCACCAGCACTTTTCCGGGACAGGGGGCGAGCAATGAGCAGTTCTTC. The whole variable domain, filled in from reference TRBV15 and TRBJ2-1, reads DAMVIQNPRYQVTQFGKPVTLSCSQTLNHNVMYWYQQKSSQAPKLLFHYYDKDFNNEADTPDNFQSRRPNTSFCFLDIRSPGLGDTAMYLCATSTFPGQGASNEQFFGPGTRLTVL.

The gene calls are TRBV10-3 and TRBJ2-3; no definite D call. Germline V gene sequence: CDR1 ENHRY, CDR2 SYGVKD. V gave up 3 bases and J gave up 0 bases, with 7 bases separating them. The CDR3 runs to 14 residues. The CDR3 sequence is CAISEGGSTDTQYF. The CDR3 bases are TGTGCCATCAGTGAAGGCGGCAGCACAGATACGCAGTATTTT.

The genes are TRBV19 and TRBJ2-5, with 9 bases aligning to TRBD2. There are 16 residues in the CDR3. V dropped 1 base and J dropped 5; count of bases not matched to a gene: 8. Germline-derived CDR1 and CDR2 are LNHDA and SQIVND (reference sequence). The DNA for the CDR3 is TGTGCCAGTAGTATAGGGGGTAGCGGGAGAGGGGAGACCCAGTACTTC. Protein: CASSIGGSGRGETQYF.

V and J are TRBV4-1 and TRBJ2-5; no reliable D call. Judging by the DNA end, TRBJ2-7 fits better; the J call may be wrong. The CDR3 runs to 16 residues. Looked up from germline, CDR1 is MGHRA and CDR2 is YSYEKL. CDR3 residues: CASSQEVAVRSYEQYF. CDR3 nucleotide sequence: TGCGCCAGCAGCCAAGAAGTGGCGGTACGCTCCTACGAGCAGTACTTC.

V is TRBV5-6 and J is TRBJ2-3; D is uncertain. The CDR3 totals 16 residues. V lost 4 bases to trimming and J lost 2 bases, with 17 bases between them. CDR1 and CDR2 from the germline V gene are SGHDT and YYEEEE. CDR3 nucleotides: TGTGCCAGCAGCAAGAGAGCGAGACCGTACACAGATACGCAGTATTTT. Translating gives CASSKRARPYTDTQYF.

This clone occurred once. This chain connects TRBV5-1 to TRBJ2-2; D possibly corresponds to TRBD1 (5 bases). The germline V gene has CDR1 SGHRS and CDR2 YFSETQ. This CDR3 has 16 residues. The ends were cut back, 0 bases at V and 7 bases at J, with 16 bases in the middle. The CDR3 coding sequence is TGCGCCAGCAGCTTGGGCCCTACAGGATTAGGCGGGGAGCTGTTTTTT. This gives the protein CASSLGPTGLGGELFF.

The genes are TRBV5-1 and TRBJ2-7; 8 bases agree with TRBD2. Germline trimming cut 3 bases from V and 5 bases from J; bases unmatched to any gene: 10. The CDR3 has 15 residues. Germline V gene data show CDR1 as SGHRS and CDR2 as YFSETQ. CDR3 region: CASSSGGSGTNEQYF. In DNA form, the CDR3 reads TGCGCCAGCAGCTCCGGGGGTAGCGGGACGAACGAGCAGTACTTC.

This chain links TRBV6-5 with TRBJ2-5; D possibly corresponds to TRBD2 (5 bases). The V gene lost 6 bases and the J gene lost 2 bases, with 16 bases spanning the gap. The CDR3 is 15 residues long. The germline V gene has CDR1 MNHEY and CDR2 SVGAGI. Here the CDR3 DNA reads TGTGCCAGCAGCCCGGGCGGGTCACCTCAAGAGACCCAGTACTTC. It translates to CASSPGGSPQETQYF.

In its sample, this clone was seen once. The CDR3, as DNA: TGTGCCAGCAGGAGAGCGGGAGTAGGAGATACGCAGTATTTT. Its protein is CASRRAGVGDTQYF. The chain links TRBV27 to TRBJ2-3; 8 positions match TRBD2. This CDR3 has 14 residues. CDR1 is MNHEY, CDR2 SMNVEV, per germline (reference sequence). The ends lost 6 bases at V and 5 bases at J; junction bases unmatched: 7.

The chain joins TRBV6-1 to TRBJ2-5, with a possible D match to TRBD1 (6 bases). This CDR3 is built from 13 residues. Between the trimmed V and J ends, which lost 4 bases and 5 bases, there was a span of 11 bases. From germline, CDR1 is MNHNS and CDR2 SASEGT. DNA of the CDR3: TGTGCCAGCAGTGGACAGGTCCGTGAGACCCAGTACTTC. Its translation: CASSGQVRETQYF.

The chain uses TRBV30 and TRBJ2-2; tentatively, D is TRBD2 (6 bases). This CDR3 has 13 amino acids. Germline CDR1 and CDR2: GTSNPN and SVGIG (reference sequence). Trimming cost V 3 bases and J 5 bases, with 10 bases left between them. CDR3 in amino acids: CAWSRRATGELFF. CDR3 bases: TGTGCCTGGAGCCGGAGGGCGACCGGGGAGCTGTTTTTT.

Only one count was recorded for this clone. The chain employs TRBV7-3 and TRBJ2-3, with D possibly TRBD2 on 6 matching bases. The CDR3 loop spans 14 amino acids. V gave up 5 bases and J gave up 2 bases, with 11 bases separating them. Germline V CDR1 and CDR2: SGHTA, FQGTGA. The CDR3 sequence: CASSHRDSTDTQYF. The CDR3 DNA is TGTGCCAGCAGCCACCGGGACTCCACAGATACGCAGTATTTT.

The chain has TRBV21-1 and TRBJ1-2. TRBV21-1 is labeled a pseudogene. CDR3 length: 14 amino acids. This CDR3 is CASGHGGPNYGYTF. CDR3 sequence (DNA): TGTGCCAGCGGTCATGGAGGGCCTAACTATGGCTACACCTTC.

The chain joins TRBV5-4 to TRBJ2-1, with no clear D. Trimming took off 4 bases at V and 12 bases at J, with 17 bases between the two ends. Germline V gives CDR1 SGHNT, CDR2 YYREEE (reference sequence). CDR3 length: 13 amino acids. The CDR3 DNA is TGTGCCAGCAGCCCCCGTGCCGGAGAAGCGCAGTTCTTC. This translates into CASSPRAGEAQFF.

This rearrangement joins TRBV19 to TRBJ1-1; D is unclear. The CDR3 length is 14 residues. Trimming left V 7 bases short and J 0 bases short, with 12 bases between. The germline V gene has CDR1 LNHDA and CDR2 SQIVND (reference sequence). The CDR3 DNA sequence: TGTGCCAGTAAGGTGGGCGGGTTGAACACTGAAGCTTTCTTT. Its protein is CASKVGGLNTEAFF.

The chain uses TRBV7-3 and TRBJ2-2; TRBD2 might be the D (5 bases). The germline V gene has CDR1 SGHTA and CDR2 FQGTGA. The CDR3 extends over 13 amino acids. Trimming took 5 bases from V and 5 from J, leaving 9 bases between them. The CDR3 is CASSPTTTGELFF. The CDR3 coding sequence is TGTGCCAGCAGCCCGACTACTACCGGGGAGCTGTTTTTT.

The J gene is TRBJ2-5, the V gene TRBV4-3; D may be TRBD2 (5 bases). V was shortened by 1 base and J by 1 base, with 10 bases between the two germline ends. The CDR3 consists of 15 residues. Germline CDR1 reads LGHNA; CDR2 reads YSLEER. The CDR3 nucleotides are TGCGCCAGCAGCCAAGCTTGGCGGGCCCAAGAGACCCAGTACTTC. Protein product: CASSQAWRAQETQYF.

The V call is TRBV5-1, the J call TRBJ2-2; 7 nucleotides match TRBD2. Germline CDR1 is SGHRS and CDR2 is YFSETQ. The V and J ends lost 4 bases and 3 bases, in that order; junction bases with no gene match: 6. The CDR3 is 15 residues long. The CDR3 here is CASSRSGTDTGELFF. Here the CDR3 DNA reads TGCGCCAGCAGCCGAAGCGGGACTGACACCGGGGAGCTGTTTTTT.

This clone has only a few counts. The chain carries TRBV11-2 and TRBJ2-5; D ambiguous. CDR1 is SGHAT, CDR2 FQNNGV, per germline. This CDR3 has 14 amino acids. The V end lost 0 bases, the J end lost 5 bases, and 10 bases lay between the germline ends. This CDR3 is CASSLDMSYETQYF. CDR3 in DNA: TGTGCCAGCAGCTTAGATATGAGCTATGAGACCCAGTACTTC.